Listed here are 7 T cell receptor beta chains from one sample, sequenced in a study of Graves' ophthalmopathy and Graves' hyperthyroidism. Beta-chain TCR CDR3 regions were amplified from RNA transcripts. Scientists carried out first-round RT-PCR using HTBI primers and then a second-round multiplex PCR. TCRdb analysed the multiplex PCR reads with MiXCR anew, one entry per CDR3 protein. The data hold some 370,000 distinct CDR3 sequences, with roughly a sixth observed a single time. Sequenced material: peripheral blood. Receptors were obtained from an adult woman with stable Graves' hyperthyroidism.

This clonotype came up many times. DNA for the CDR3: TGTGCCAGCAGCCAGAGACAGGGGACCCACGAGCAGTACTTC. It codes for CASSQRQGTHEQYF. V usage is TRBV7-9 and J usage is TRBJ2-7; 8 bases match TRBD1. V trimming: 5 bases; J trimming: 5 bases; junction bases outside the gene matches: 8. The CDR3 contains 14 residues. CDR1 and CDR2 from the germline V gene are SEHNR and FQNEAQ (reference sequence).

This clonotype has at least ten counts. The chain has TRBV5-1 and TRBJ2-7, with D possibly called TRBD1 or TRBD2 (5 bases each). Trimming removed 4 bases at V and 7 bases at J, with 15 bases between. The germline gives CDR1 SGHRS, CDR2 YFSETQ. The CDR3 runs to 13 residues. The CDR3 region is CASSPGTAQEQYF. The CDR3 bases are TGCGCCAGCAGCCCTGGGACGGCACAAGAGCAGTACTTC.

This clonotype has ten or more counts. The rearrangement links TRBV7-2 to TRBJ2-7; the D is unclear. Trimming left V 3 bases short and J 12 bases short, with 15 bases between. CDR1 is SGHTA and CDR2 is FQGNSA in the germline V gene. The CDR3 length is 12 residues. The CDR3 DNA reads TGTGCCAGCAGCTTCCCCCCTTCCCCTCCGTACTTC. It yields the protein CASSFPPSPPYF.

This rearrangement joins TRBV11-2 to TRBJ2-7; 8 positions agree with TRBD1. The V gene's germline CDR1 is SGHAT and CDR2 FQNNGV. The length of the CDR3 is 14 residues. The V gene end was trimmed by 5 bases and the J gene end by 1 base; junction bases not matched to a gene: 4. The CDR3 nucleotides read TGTGCCAGCAGCAAACGGACAGGGTCCTACGAGCAGTACTTC. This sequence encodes CASSKRTGSYEQYF. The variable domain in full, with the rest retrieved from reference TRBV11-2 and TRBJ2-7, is EAGVAQSPRYKIIEKRQSVAFWCNPISGHATLYWYQQILGQGPKLLIQFQNNGVVDDSQLPKDRFSAERLKGVDSTLKIQPAKLEDSAVYLCASSKRTGSYEQYFGPGTRLTVT.

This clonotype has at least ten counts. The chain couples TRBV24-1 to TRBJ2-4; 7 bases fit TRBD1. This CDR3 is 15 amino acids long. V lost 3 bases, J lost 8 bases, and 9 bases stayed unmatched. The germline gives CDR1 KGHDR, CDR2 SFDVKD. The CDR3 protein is CATSDPRTGMDIQYF. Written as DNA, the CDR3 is TGTGCCACCAGTGATCCGCGGACAGGTATGGACATTCAGTACTTC.

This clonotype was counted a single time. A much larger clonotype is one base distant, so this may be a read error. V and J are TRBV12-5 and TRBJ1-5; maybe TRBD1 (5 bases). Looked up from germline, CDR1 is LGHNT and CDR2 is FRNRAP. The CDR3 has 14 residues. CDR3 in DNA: TGTGCTAGTGGTAATCAGGGATTGGACCAGCCCCTGCATTTT. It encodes CASGNQGLDQPLHF.

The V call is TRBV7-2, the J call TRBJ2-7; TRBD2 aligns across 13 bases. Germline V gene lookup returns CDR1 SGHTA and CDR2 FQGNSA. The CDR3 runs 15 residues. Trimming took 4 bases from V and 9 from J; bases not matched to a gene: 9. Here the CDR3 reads CASSYRTSGSAVQYF. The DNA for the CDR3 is TGTGCCAGCAGCTATCGGACTAGCGGGAGTGCTGTGCAGTACTTC. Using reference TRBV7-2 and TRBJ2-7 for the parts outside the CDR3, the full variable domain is GAGVSQSPSNKVTEKGKDVELRCDPISGHTALYWYRQSLGQGLEFLIYFQGNSAPDKSGLPSDRFSAERTGGSVSTLTIQRTQQEDSAVYLCASSYRTSGSAVQYFGPGTRLTVT.